This is a list of T cell receptor beta chains from one sample in a study of shared clonotypes between healthy human individuals. Data came from immunoSEQ multiplex PCR; TCRdb stores just in-frame clones and leaves some out. The table shows 900,000 to 1,200,000 clones, with around 78% occurring only once. The source material was memory CD4+ T cells from PBMCs. The receptors were gathered from a man aged 18 to 30 in good health. Some clones in this sample may be carry-over from other donors' samples. Both conserved end residues are part of each CDR3. D genes are given only for firm matches. Expanded clones are given a class, and other clones once, few, many or no size at all.

j_call d_call clone_size v_call cdr3_nt cdr3_aa
TRBJ2-3 NA NA TRBV21-1 TGTGCCAGCAGCAAAGAGGTTGGGGGACCAGATACGCAGTATTTT CASSKEVGGPDTQYF
TRBJ2-6 NA NA TRBV19 TGTGCCAGTAGTATATCGGTGTGGTCTGGGGCCAACGTCCTGACTTTC CASSISVWSGANVLTF
TRBJ2-7 NA NA TRBV7-2 TGTGCCAGCAGCTTAATAGCGACACAACCGGCCTTCGAGCAGTACTTC CASSLIATQPAFEQYF
TRBJ2-3 TRBD2 NA TRBV9 TGTGCCAGCAGCGTAACTAGCGGCGGAGATACGCAGTATTTT CASSVTSGGDTQYF
TRBJ2-7 TRBD2 many TRBV5-1 TGCGCCAGCAGCCACCAGCGACTAGCGGGTCCTCCGAACGAGCAGTACTTC CASSHQRLAGPPNEQYF
TRBJ1-1 TRBD1 few TRBV30 TGTGCCTGGAGCGGGGACAGTAACACTGAAGCTTTCTTT CAWSGDSNTEAFF
TRBJ1-4 NA NA TRBV6-6 TGTGCCAGCAGCCGGACAGTGCCTAATGAAAAACTGTTTTTT CASSRTVPNEKLFF
TRBJ1-5 NA few TRBV9 TGTGCCAGCAGCCGGGACTGGGCTAATGGGGCCCAGCATTTT CASSRDWANGAQHF
TRBJ2-1 NA NA TRBV7-9 TGTGCCAGCAGCTTAACCCCTCGAGACTACAGTGAACGTGAGCAGTTCTTC CASSLTPRDYSEREQFF
TRBJ2-1 TRBD2 NA TRBV6-6 TGTGCCAGCAGAAGACTAGCGGGAGCCTATGAGCAGTTCTTC CASRRLAGAYEQFF
TRBJ2-3 NA NA TRBV6-6 TGTGCCAGCAGTTACCGCGGGGGCACAGATACGCAGTATTTT CASSYRGGTDTQYF
TRBJ2-5 NA NA TRBV19 TGTGCCAGTAGTATATGGGGCGAGACCCAGTACTTC CASSIWGETQYF
TRBJ1-2 NA NA TRBV11-1 TGTGCCAGCAGCGACGGACAGCGGGGCTACACCTTC CASSDGQRGYTF
TRBJ2-2 NA once TRBV7-9 TGTGCCAGCAGCCGGAAACAGGGCGTCACCGGGGAGCTGTTTTTT CASSRKQGVTGELFF
TRBJ2-1 TRBD2 many TRBV30 TGTGCCTGGAGTCGGGAGGACAATGAGCAGTTCTTC CAWSREDNEQFF
TRBJ2-1 NA NA TRBV4-2 TGTGCCAGCAGCCATTGGGGGGCAGGCAGGCCTCCTGAGCAGTTCTTC CASSHWGAGRPPEQFF
TRBJ2-1 NA NA TRBV21-1 TGTGCCAGCAGCAAAGAGGGAAGGAGGGGCAATGAGCAGTTCTTC CASSKEGRRGNEQFF
TRBJ1-2 TRBD1 NA TRBV5-4 TGTGCCAGCAGCTTGGCTCTGGAGGGGGCTCGTCTCTATGGCTACACCTTC CASSLALEGARLYGYTF
TRBJ2-5 NA once TRBV6-1 TGTGCCAGCAGTAGAGACAGGGGAGGGGAGACCCAGTACTTC CASSRDRGGETQYF
TRBJ1-2 NA NA TRBV28 TGTGCCAGCAGTTTGGGGAACTATGGCTACACCTTC CASSLGNYGYTF
TRBJ2-1 NA once TRBV28 TGTGCCAGCAGGAATCCCGGACGGCTCTACAATGAGCAGTTCTTC CASRNPGRLYNEQFF
TRBJ1-5 NA NA TRBV19 TGTGCCAGTACCAAGGACAGTCGTTGGAATCAGCCCCAGCATTTT CASTKDSRWNQPQHF
TRBJ2-3 NA NA TRBV19 TGTGCCAGTTCCGGGACCACAGATACGCAGTATTTT CASSGTTDTQYF
TRBJ2-7 NA NA TRBV11-2 TGTGCCAGCAGCTTATTAGCGGAGAACTCCTACGAGCAGTACTTC CASSLLAENSYEQYF
TRBJ2-1 NA many TRBV6-1 TGTGCCAGCAGCACCGGGGAGTTGGGGAGCGCGCAGTTCTTC CASSTGELGSAQFF
TRBJ2-1 NA NA TRBV7-2 TGTGCCAGCAGCCTAGACGGGGGGCCCAATGAGCAGTTCTTC CASSLDGGPNEQFF
TRBJ1-1 TRBD1 NA TRBV5-1 TGCGCCAGCAGCCAGGGACAGGGGCGGAACACTGAAGCTTTCTTT CASSQGQGRNTEAFF
TRBJ1-3 NA NA TRBV4-3 TGCGCCAGCAGCCAGCAGGGAGGAAACACCATATATTTT CASSQQGGNTIYF
TRBJ2-5 NA few TRBV10-3 TGTGCCACCTCCTCGGACAGTAAAGAGACCCAGTACTTC CATSSDSKETQYF
TRBJ2-5 NA NA TRBV28 TGTGCCAGCAGTCCCGGACACACATGGGAGACCCAGTACTTC CASSPGHTWETQYF
TRBJ2-3 TRBD2 NA TRBV5-4 TGTGCCAGCAGCTCTGTAGGACTAGCGGAGATTACCACAGATACGCAGTATTTT CASSSVGLAEITTDTQYF
TRBJ2-7 TRBD2 NA TRBV7-9 TGTGCCAGCGTTTGGGCTAGCGGGACTCACTACGAGCAGTACTTC CASVWASGTHYEQYF
TRBJ1-2 NA NA TRBV14 TGTGCCAGCAGCCCGAGGAATTTTGGTGGCTACACCTTC CASSPRNFGGYTF
TRBJ1-5 NA NA TRBV6-6 TGTGCCAGCAGTGTCCTCGACGATCCTACCTATCAGCCCCAGCATTTT CASSVLDDPTYQPQHF
TRBJ2-2 NA NA TRBV25-1 TGTGCCAGCAGTGACCCATCAGTTATCAGAGGATACGGGGAGCTGTTTTTT CASSDPSVIRGYGELFF
TRBJ2-3 TRBD2 NA TRBV27 TGTGCCAGCAGTCGCAACTTAGCGGGAGGGATTACAGATACGCAGTATTTT CASSRNLAGGITDTQYF
TRBJ2-1 TRBD1 NA TRBV6-5 TGTGCCAGCAGCTGGTTACAGGGGAATGAGCAGTTCTTC CASSWLQGNEQFF
TRBJ1-1 NA NA TRBV2 TGTGCCAGCAGTGAAGCGTTCAGAGAAGCTTTCTTT CASSEAFREAFF
TRBJ2-1 NA NA TRBV11-2 TGTGCCAGCAGCTTAGGAATCGGGGTCTATGAGCAGTTCTTC CASSLGIGVYEQFF
TRBJ2-4 TRBD1 NA TRBV5-4 TGTGCCAGCAGCAAAAAACAGGGGGCGGACATTCAGTACTTC CASSKKQGADIQYF
TRBJ1-2 NA NA TRBV19 TGTGCCACCCTCCCCTCATGGACAGCCCTGGGGGTTAACTATGGCTACACCTTC CATLPSWTALGVNYGYTF
TRBJ2-1 NA many TRBV10-2 TGCGCCAGCACTAAGTACAATGAGCAGTTCTTC CASTKYNEQFF
TRBJ1-5 NA NA TRBV5-1 TGCGCCAGCAGCCGGACGGGGGGTAGCAATCAGCCCCAGCATTTT CASSRTGGSNQPQHF
TRBJ1-1 NA NA TRBV7-2 TGTGCCAGCAGCTTACGCACAGGGTGGGCTGAAGCTTTCTTT CASSLRTGWAEAFF
TRBJ2-2 NA NA TRBV6-5 TGTGCCAGCAGTTATCGGGGATCCGGGGAGCTGTTTTTT CASSYRGSGELFF
TRBJ2-1 TRBD2 few TRBV28 TGTGCCAGCAGTCCCTCCGGGACTAGCCTGGTAAATGAGCAGTTCTTC CASSPSGTSLVNEQFF
TRBJ2-1 NA NA TRBV28 TGTGCCAGCAGAGGGAATTACAATGAGCAGTTCTTC CASRGNYNEQFF
TRBJ1-1 NA NA TRBV6-1 TGTGCCAGCAGGGTGGACAGCTGGGGCACTGAAGCTTTCTTT CASRVDSWGTEAFF